In its sample, the clone carrying this T cell receptor beta chain was seen a few times. TCRdb recomputed calls from the RT-PCR reads with MiXCR, one row per CDR3 protein. The data contain about 150,000 distinct CDR3 sequences, about 36% of them seen just once; the ten biggest clones take up around half. This sample is drawn from a study of patients and donors after allogeneic stem cell transplantation. V gave up 1 base and J gave up 5 bases, with 14 bases separating them. Germline CDR1 and CDR2: SGHRS and YFSETQ. The CDR3 covers 15 residues. The source of this sequence is a human donor who was either an allogeneic HSCT recipient or a stem cell or donor lymphocyte infusion donor (not recorded which). It is not recorded whose cells these are; they may come from a transplant donor. The gene calls are TRBV5-1 and TRBJ2-3; the D gene is possibly TRBD2 (6 bases). Source material: blood, either unsorted or a sorted T cell fraction (not recorded which). CDR3 region: CASSLRTSFGDTQYF. As DNA, the CDR3 is TGCGCCAGCAGCTTGCGTACTAGCTTTGGAGATACGCAGTATTTT.